The present entry profiles one T cell receptor (beta chain) with its context. What it binds is not known. The data stem from a study of shared clonotypes between healthy human individuals. The CDR3 is made up of 13 amino acids. The V gene's germline CDR1 is SNHLY and CDR2 FYNNEI. V was clipped by 6 bases and J by 8 bases; unmatched bases: 7. Study results and limitations: The authors expected sequencing depth to affect clonotype sharing among donors.

TCRdb's copy holds only in-frame clones and misses some; the assay was immunoSEQ multiplex PCR. The sample includes 2.5 million or so clones, more than 80% of them seen just once. The receptor comes from a man between 18 and 29 years old in good health. The sample taken for sequencing was naive CD4+ T cells sorted from blood. Indicated subset: CD45RA+ positively selected. This sequence joins TRBV2 and TRBJ1-2, with 9 bases that match TRBD1. Here the CDR3 DNA reads TGTGCCAGCAGATGGACAGGGGTAAGCGGCTACACCTTC. Protein: CASRWTGVSGYTF.